These T cell receptor beta chains were read from a single sample in a study of cytomegalovirus exposure and HLA in healthy donors. Assay used: immunoSEQ multiplex PCR; TCRdb lists only in-frame clones, some missing. The repertoire has 82,000 or so clones, 85% to 95% of them found once; the top ten carry more than 0.6%. Sequencing was performed on PBMCs. Source of these receptors: a woman aged 18-30 years in good health and CMV-seronegative. Both conserved end residues are part of each CDR3. The D gene is left open where the match is weak. The listing skips clone size in some rows; elsewhere it reads once, few, many or a size class.

j_call v_call clone_size d_call cdr3_aa cdr3_nt
TRBJ2-6 TRBV7-2 - - CASSLEFRGPSGANVLTF TGTGCCAGCAGCTTAGAGTTTCGAGGGCCCTCTGGGGCCAACGTCCTGACTTTC
TRBJ2-5 TRBV5-4 - TRBD1 CASSRDSAETQYF TGTGCCAGCAGCCGGGACAGTGCGGAGACCCAGTACTTC
TRBJ2-5 TRBV7-6 - TRBD2 CASSLNPGGLETQYF TGTGCCAGCAGCTTAAACCCGGGAGGGCTAGAGACCCAGTACTTC
TRBJ2-7 TRBV14 - TRBD2 CASSQDRLAGRHYEQYF TGTGCCAGCAGCCAAGACAGGCTAGCGGGACGACACTACGAGCAGTACTTC
TRBJ2-7 TRBV10-3 few - CAISEASVSYEQYF TGTGCCATCAGTGAGGCTAGCGTATCCTACGAGCAGTACTTC
TRBJ1-2 TRBV19 - TRBD1 CASSSHTDRVYGYTF TGTGCCAGTAGTTCCCACACGGACAGGGTCTATGGCTACACCTTC
TRBJ2-7 TRBV29-1 - - CSVQGSYEQYF TGCAGCGTTCAGGGCTCCTACGAGCAGTACTTC
TRBJ2-3 TRBV15 - TRBD2 CATSGSGLAADTQYF TGTGCCACCAGCGGATCGGGACTAGCCGCAGATACGCAGTATTTT
TRBJ2-7 TRBV27 - TRBD1 CASGQGASYEQYF TGTGCCTCTGGGCAGGGGGCATCCTACGAGCAGTACTTC
TRBJ1-1 TRBV28 - TRBD1 CASKTSGTGVMYAEAFF TGTGCCAGTAAAACCTCCGGGACAGGGGTTATGTACGCGGAAGCTTTCTTT
TRBJ1-1 TRBV10-3 - TRBD1 CAISAGTVMRNTEAFF TGTGCCATCAGTGCGGGGACAGTAATGAGGAACACTGAAGCTTTCTTT
TRBJ2-4 TRBV6-6 - - CASTDRLSENIQYF TGTGCCAGCACCGACAGGCTATCGGAAAACATTCAGTACTTC
TRBJ1-6 TRBV9 - TRBD1 CASSVDRDSPRSSYNSPLHF TGTGCCAGCAGCGTCGACCGGGACAGCCCTAGGAGCTCCTATAATTCACCCCTCCACTTT
TRBJ1-1 TRBV23-1 - - CASSQSWKGLRNTEAFF TGCGCCAGCAGTCAATCGTGGAAGGGGCTGAGAAACACTGAAGCTTTCTTT
TRBJ2-1 TRBV29-1 - TRBD2 CSVDRSGGAAGNEQFF TGCAGCGTTGATCGTAGCGGGGGGGCAGCTGGCAATGAGCAGTTCTTC
TRBJ2-3 TRBV5-8 - TRBD2 CASSLAWAAGGSADTQYF TGTGCCAGCAGCTTGGCCTGGGCTGCGGGGGGGTCAGCAGATACGCAGTATTTT
TRBJ2-7 TRBV28 - TRBD2 CASSLVAGVTPFEQYF TGTGCCAGCAGTCTTGTAGCGGGGGTCACCCCTTTCGAGCAGTACTTC
TRBJ1-5 TRBV5-6 - - CASSLGHREFQPQHF TGTGCCAGCAGCTTGGGCCACAGGGAGTTTCAGCCCCAGCATTTT
TRBJ1-5 TRBV11-3 - - CASSFIRGNQPQHF TGTGCCAGCAGCTTTATCAGGGGCAATCAGCCCCAGCATTTT
TRBJ1-1 TRBV4-3 - TRBD1 CASSQSLAGGRNKAFF TGCGCCAGCAGCCAATCCCTAGCAGGGGGCAGGAATAAAGCTTTCTTT
TRBJ2-1 TRBV28 - TRBD2 CASGDLAGGYNEQFF TGTGCCAGCGGAGACCTAGCGGGAGGCTACAATGAGCAGTTCTTC
TRBJ1-2 TRBV7-9 - TRBD1 CASSFRGGGYTF TGTGCCAGCAGCTTCCGAGGGGGCGGCTACACCTTC